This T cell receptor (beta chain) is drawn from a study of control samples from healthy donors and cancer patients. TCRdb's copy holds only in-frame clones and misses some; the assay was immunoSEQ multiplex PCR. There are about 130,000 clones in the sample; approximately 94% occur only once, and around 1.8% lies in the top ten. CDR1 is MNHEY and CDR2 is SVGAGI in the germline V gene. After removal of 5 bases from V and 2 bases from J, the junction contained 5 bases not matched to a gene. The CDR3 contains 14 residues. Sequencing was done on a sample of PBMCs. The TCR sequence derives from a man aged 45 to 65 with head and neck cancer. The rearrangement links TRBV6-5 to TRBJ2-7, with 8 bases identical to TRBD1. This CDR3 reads CASSIRTGTYEQYF. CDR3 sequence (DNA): TGTGCCAGCAGTATCCGGACAGGGACCTACGAGCAGTACTTC.